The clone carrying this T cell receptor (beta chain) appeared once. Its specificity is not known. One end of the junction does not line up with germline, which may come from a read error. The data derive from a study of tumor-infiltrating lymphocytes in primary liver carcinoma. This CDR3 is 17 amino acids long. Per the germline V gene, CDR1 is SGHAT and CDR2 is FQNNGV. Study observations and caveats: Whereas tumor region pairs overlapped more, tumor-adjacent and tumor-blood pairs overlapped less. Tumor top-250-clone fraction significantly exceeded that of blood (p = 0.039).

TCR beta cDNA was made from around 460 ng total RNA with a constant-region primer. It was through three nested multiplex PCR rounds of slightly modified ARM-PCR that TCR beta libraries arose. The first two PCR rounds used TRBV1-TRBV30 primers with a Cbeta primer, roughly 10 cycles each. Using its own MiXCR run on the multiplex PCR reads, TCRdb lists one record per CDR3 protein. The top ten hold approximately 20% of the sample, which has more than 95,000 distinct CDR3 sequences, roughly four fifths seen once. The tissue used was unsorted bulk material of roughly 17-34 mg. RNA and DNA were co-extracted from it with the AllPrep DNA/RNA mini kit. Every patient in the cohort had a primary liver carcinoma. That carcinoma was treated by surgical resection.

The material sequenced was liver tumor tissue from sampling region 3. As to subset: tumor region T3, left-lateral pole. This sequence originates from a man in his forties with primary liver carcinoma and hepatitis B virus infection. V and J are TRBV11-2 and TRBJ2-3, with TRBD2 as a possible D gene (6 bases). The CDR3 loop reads CASSLDPGETSADTQYF. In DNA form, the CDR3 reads TGTGCCAGTAGCTTAGATCCGGGGGAGACTAGTGCAGATACGCAGTATTTT.